The 13 T cell receptor beta chains below come from one sample, sequenced in a study of blood T cell repertoires in COVID-19. Sequenced by immunoSEQ multiplex PCR; TCRdb stores in-frame clones only, minus some. The data show 310,000 or so clones, with 70% to 90% seen just once and around 2.1% held by the top ten. Material for sequencing was peripheral blood. The receptors originated from a woman in her 30s who had recovered from COVID-19.

The chain links TRBV2 to TRBJ1-4, with 7 bases fitting TRBD1. This CDR3 has 14 amino acids. CDR1 is SNHLY and CDR2 is FYNNEI in the germline V gene. V gave up 6 bases and J gave up 5 bases; unmatched junction bases: 6. The CDR3 DNA is TGTGCCAGCAGGAGGGACAGTTCGAATGAAAAACTGTTTTTT. It encodes CASRRDSSNEKLFF.

The V and J genes are TRBV28 and TRBJ2-7, with TRBD1 identical over 10 bases. This CDR3 is 16 amino acids long. In germline, CDR1 is MDHEN, CDR2 SYDVKM. V was pared by 5 bases and J by 6 bases, with 13 bases of the junction left unmatched. The CDR3 DNA sequence: TGTGCCAGCAGTGCAGATCGACAGGGGGCAAAGGGCGAGCAGTACTTC. Translation gives CASSADRQGAKGEQYF.

V usage is TRBV28 and J usage is TRBJ1-6; 10 nucleotides match TRBD1. The CDR3 runs to 14 residues. Germline V lookup: CDR1 MDHEN, CDR2 SYDVKM. V shed 6 bases, J shed 7 bases, and the junction held 3 bases outside the gene matches. CDR3 sequence: CASRGTGENSPLHF. The CDR3 DNA reads TGTGCCAGCAGAGGGACAGGGGAAAATTCACCCCTCCACTTT.

This chain joins TRBV3-1 (or the pseudogene TRBV3-2) and TRBJ1-2; the match to TRBD1 covers 9 bases. After removal of 1 base from V and 5 bases from J, the junction contained 11 bases not matched to a gene. CDR1 is LGHDT, CDR2 YNNKEL, per germline (reference sequence). The CDR3 runs to 17 residues. CDR3 coding DNA: TGTGCCAGCAGCCAAGGGGGACGGGGACAGGGCTTTTATGGCTACACCTTC. Translated, it gives CASSQGGRGQGFYGYTF.

V is TRBV6-5 and J is TRBJ2-6; 7 nucleotides align to TRBD2. Trimming removed 6 bases from V and 4 bases from J; junction bases left unmatched: 6. The CDR3 loop spans 15 amino acids. Per the germline V gene, CDR1 is MNHEY and CDR2 is SVGAGI. The DNA of the CDR3 is TGTGCCAGCAGGGACGGGGGGTTAGGGGCCAACGTCCTGACTTTC. Translation gives CASRDGGLGANVLTF.

The chain carries TRBV20-1 and TRBJ2-1; 8 bases are a match to TRBD2. Losses at the gene ends were 3 bases for V and 16 bases for J; bases not matched to a gene: 8. There are 11 residues in the CDR3. CDR1 and CDR2 (germline): DFQATT, SNEGSKA (reference sequence). This CDR3 is CSARGPREVFF. The DNA of the CDR3 is TGCAGTGCTAGGGGTCCGCGGGAGGTCTTCTTC.

This clone appeared once. V gene TRBV23-1 combines with J gene TRBJ2-1; 8 bases agree with TRBD2. TRBV23-1 is an ORF, with its function uncertain. The CDR3 runs to 16 residues. V was pared by 0 bases and J by 0 bases, with 1 base of the junction left unmatched. The CDR3 sequence: CASSQSSGVSYNEQFF. CDR3 DNA: TGCGCCAGCAGTCAATCTAGCGGGGTCTCCTACAATGAGCAGTTCTTC.

This chain links TRBV20-1 with TRBJ2-7; 7 nucleotides align to TRBD1. Germline-derived CDR1 and CDR2 are DFQATT and SNEGSKA (reference sequence). V gave up 3 bases and J gave up 2 bases; unmatched junction bases: 13. The CDR3 has 16 amino acids. This CDR3 is CSASSLSGTVTYEQYF. The CDR3 DNA reads TGCAGTGCTAGTTCGCTATCCGGGACAGTCACCTACGAGCAGTACTTC.

The chain has TRBV6-5 and TRBJ2-5, with 7 bases fitting TRBD2. V shed 7 bases and J 3 bases; nucleotides not matched to a gene: 11. CDR1 and CDR2 from the germline V gene are MNHEY and SVGAGI. This CDR3 has 15 amino acids. The CDR3 sequence is CASKGGGSGEETQYF. As DNA, the CDR3 is TGTGCCAGCAAAGGTGGCGGGAGTGGTGAAGAGACCCAGTACTTC.

This clone has a single count. The chain employs TRBV29-1 and TRBJ1-1; tentatively, D is TRBD1 (5 bases). Trimming cost V 3 bases and J 0 bases, with 8 bases left between them. CDR3 size: 13 residues. Per the germline V gene, CDR1 is SQVTM and CDR2 is ANQGSEA. The CDR3 reads CSVEEGMNTEAFF. In nucleotides, the CDR3 is TGCAGCGTTGAGGAGGGGATGAACACTGAAGCTTTCTTT.

This chain joins TRBV4-1 and TRBJ1-1; a weak D match, TRBD1 (5 bases). V lost 1 base and J 7 bases, leaving 13 bases between the germline ends. The germline gives CDR1 MGHRA, CDR2 YSYEKL. The CDR3 contains 14 residues. The CDR3 here is CASSQGLQGSEAFF. As DNA, the CDR3 is TGCGCCAGCAGCCAAGGACTGCAGGGTAGTGAAGCTTTCTTT.

The chain combines TRBV7-9 with TRBJ1-1; D may be TRBD1 (5 bases). The CDR3 has 14 residues. Germline CDR1 is SEHNR and CDR2 is FQNEAQ (reference sequence). Trimming removed 8 bases from V and 2 bases from J, with 15 bases in between. The CDR3 coding sequence is TGTGCCAGCTCCGGATGGAGGGGTAACACTGAAGCTTTCTTT. Its translation: CASSGWRGNTEAFF.

The rearrangement joins TRBV9 to TRBJ2-2; a possible D gene is TRBD1 (6 bases). The CDR3 runs 14 residues. Trimming stripped 5 bases from V and 0 bases from J, with 8 bases between. From germline, CDR1 is SGDLS and CDR2 YYNGEE. CDR3 region: CASRQGSNTGELFF. DNA of the CDR3: TGTGCCAGCAGACAGGGTTCGAACACCGGGGAGCTGTTTTTT.